These T cell receptor beta chains were read from a single sample in a study of blood T cell repertoires in COVID-19. The data were produced by immunoSEQ multiplex PCR, yet TCRdb's version contains in-frame clones alone and is incomplete. The repertoire has some 99,000 clones, 80% of them found once; the top ten carry roughly 4%. The sample comprised peripheral blood. The receptor source for this set is a human donor in a cohort sampled during active or convalescent COVID-19. Both conserved end residues are part of each CDR3. The D gene is left open where the match is weak. A row's size may be missing; if present it is once, few, many or a size class.

NA,TRBV30,NA,TRBJ1-1,TGTGCCTGGAGGCGGGTTGAAGCTTTCTTT,CAWRRVEAFF
NA,TRBV14,TRBD2,TRBJ2-7,TGTGCCAGCAGCCAAGAGGGGGGACTAGCGGGAGTATCCTACGAGCAGTACTTC,CASSQEGGLAGVSYEQYF
NA,TRBV27,NA,TRBJ2-5,TGTGCCAGCACAAATATCATCCGGGGAGCCCGGAAACAAGAGACCCAGTACTTC,CASTNIIRGARKQETQYF
NA,TRBV27,TRBD1,TRBJ1-2,TGTGCCAGCAGTTTGGGTGGGACAGGGAATGGCTACACCTTC,CASSLGGTGNGYTF
NA,TRBV28,NA,TRBJ2-3,TGTGCCAGCAGTTACCAGGGACTCGGTGAAGATACGCAGTATTTT,CASSYQGLGEDTQYF
once,TRBV29-1,NA,TRBJ2-1,TGCAGCGTTGCCCCAGGGAGCGGGGAGCAGTTCTTC,CSVAPGSGEQFF
NA,TRBV24-1,TRBD1,TRBJ1-1,TGTGCCACCAGTGATGGGAATACAGGGGTAACTGAAGCTTTCTTT,CATSDGNTGVTEAFF
NA,TRBV9,TRBD2,TRBJ2-5,TGTGCCAGCAGCGCCGGACTAGCTGGAGAGACCCAGTACTTC,CASSAGLAGETQYF
NA,TRBV24-1,NA,TRBJ2-1,TGTGCCACCAGTGGCCCCGGGTCCCTAGGCAATGAGCAGTTCTTC,CATSGPGSLGNEQFF
NA,TRBV30,NA,TRBJ2-7,TGTGCCTGGAGTGTGGGCGGGGTTAGGTACGAGCAGTACTTC,CAWSVGGVRYEQYF
NA,TRBV6-5,NA,TRBJ1-3,TGTGCCAGCAGTTACTCGCCAGGGAAAAACACCATATATTTT,CASSYSPGKNTIYF
NA,TRBV19,NA,TRBJ1-2,TGTGCCAGTAGTATGAGGGCATACGGATATGGCTACACCTTC,CASSMRAYGYGYTF
NA,TRBV9,TRBD2,TRBJ2-5,TGTGCCAGCAGCGTAGGCGGTACTAGCGGGGGGTACCAAGAGACCCAGTACTTC,CASSVGGTSGGYQETQYF
NA,TRBV27,NA,TRBJ2-5,TGTGCCAGCAGCCGTACAGGGAAGGGCGAGACCCAGTACTTC,CASSRTGKGETQYF
once,TRBV18,NA,TRBJ2-5,TGTGCCAGCTCACCCGGTTGGAGTGAGACCCAGTACTTC,CASSPGWSETQYF
NA,TRBV27,NA,TRBJ2-3,TGTGCCAGCAGTCGGGACTGGGCAGATACGCAGTATTTT,CASSRDWADTQYF
NA,TRBV18,TRBD1,TRBJ2-7,TGTGCCAGCTCACCAATGGACAGGTTGGTGCAGTACTTC,CASSPMDRLVQYF
once,TRBV19,NA,TRBJ2-5,TGTGCCAGTAGCCTGGGTCTAGTCCCCGAGACCCAGTACTTC,CASSLGLVPETQYF
once,TRBV6-5,TRBD2,TRBJ2-3,TGTGCCAGCAGTTTTGGGGGGGGTGTACGGGCAGATACGCAGTATTTT,CASSFGGGVRADTQYF
few,TRBV13,NA,TRBJ2-3,TGTGCCAGCAGCTTCCACCTAGTGGGCGGGGCCACAGATACGCAGTATTTT,CASSFHLVGGATDTQYF
NA,TRBV4-3,TRBD2,TRBJ2-1,TGCGCCAGCAGCCAAGATCTTAGTCAAGCGGGGGGGCCGGTTGAGCAGTTCTTC,CASSQDLSQAGGPVEQFF
NA,TRBV7-2,TRBD2,TRBJ2-3,TGTGCCAGCAGCTTCATACTAGCGGGAGGGCCAGGGGATACGCAGTATTTT,CASSFILAGGPGDTQYF
NA,TRBV3-1/TRBV3-2,NA,TRBJ2-5,TGTGCCAGCAGCCAAGCCTCGGACTACCAAGAGACCCAGTACTTC,CASSQASDYQETQYF
few,TRBV29-1,NA,TRBJ1-5,TGCAGCGCCGTGACGGACATGTTCAGCAATCAGCCCCAGCATTTT,CSAVTDMFSNQPQHF
NA,TRBV5-6,NA,TRBJ2-7,TGTGCCAGCAGCTTGGGCGGCTACGAGCAGTACTTC,CASSLGGYEQYF
NA,TRBV27,TRBD2,TRBJ2-3,TGTGCCAGCAGTTACCTAGCGGGGTCGGGTACGCAGTATTTT,CASSYLAGSGTQYF
NA,TRBV9,NA,TRBJ2-5,TGTGCCAGCAGCGAGGGGGGGATTCAAGAGACCCAGTACTTC,CASSEGGIQETQYF
NA,TRBV6-2/TRBV6-3,TRBD1,TRBJ1-6,TGTGCCAGCAGCCGGGACAGGGTGGATTCACCCCTCCACTTT,CASSRDRVDSPLHF
NA,TRBV7-8,NA,TRBJ2-7,TGTGCCAGCAGCTCACCCGGGACAATAAGAGGGCAGTACTTC,CASSSPGTIRGQYF
NA,TRBV19,NA,TRBJ1-4,TGTGCCAGTAGGAGGGCGGGTGAAAAACTGTTTTTT,CASRRAGEKLFF
NA,TRBV4-2,NA,TRBJ2-5,TGTGCCAGCAGCCAAGGTCTAGCGGAGGGGGAAGAGACCCAGTACTTC,CASSQGLAEGEETQYF
few,TRBV5-1,NA,TRBJ2-3,TGCGCCAGCAGCCAGAACACAGATACGCAGTATTTT,CASSQNTDTQYF
NA,TRBV19,TRBD1,TRBJ1-5,TGTGCCAGTAGCGGACAGGGTAGTCAGCCCCAGCATTTT,CASSGQGSQPQHF
NA,TRBV9,NA,TRBJ2-2,TGTGCCAGCAGCGTATCGGACTCCTACACCGGGGAGCTGTTTTTT,CASSVSDSYTGELFF
NA,TRBV5-8,NA,TRBJ1-6,TGTGCCAGCAGCTTCGGCAGGGTGGTTTCACCCCTCCACTTT,CASSFGRVVSPLHF
NA,TRBV5-1,NA,TRBJ2-2,TGCGCCAGCAGCTTGGACTACTCGAACACCGGGGAGCTGTTTTTT,CASSLDYSNTGELFF
few,TRBV30,NA,TRBJ2-1,TGTGCCTGGAACCAAGGGGTGAGCTCCTACAATGAGCAGTTCTTC,CAWNQGVSSYNEQFF
NA,TRBV5-4,NA,TRBJ2-7,TGTGCCAGCAGCCCTCCCAAGGGGGGGCCTCAGTCCTACGAGCAGTACTTC,CASSPPKGGPQSYEQYF
NA,TRBV7-8,NA,TRBJ2-7,TGTGCCAGCAGCTTCGGACAGAACGAGCAGTACTTC,CASSFGQNEQYF
NA,TRBV7-2,TRBD2,TRBJ2-7,TGTGCCAGCAGCCAAATTTGGGGACTAGCGGGAGGGTCGGTGCAGTACTTC,CASSQIWGLAGGSVQYF
NA,TRBV15,TRBD2,TRBJ2-3,TGTGCCACGATAGCGGGAGGATCCACAGATACGCAGTATTTT,CATIAGGSTDTQYF
NA,TRBV5-4,NA,TRBJ2-7,TGTGCCAGCAGCTTTCTTTACGGCAGGGATCACGAGCAGTACTTC,CASSFLYGRDHEQYF
few,TRBV28,TRBD2,TRBJ2-7,TGTGCCAGCAGTCCGCCTCTAGCGGGAACCTACGAGCAGTACTTC,CASSPPLAGTYEQYF
NA,TRBV11-3,TRBD1,TRBJ2-1,TGTGCCAGCAGCTTAGATGACAGGGACCTTTACGGTGTTCAGTTCTTC,CASSLDDRDLYGVQFF
NA,TRBV27,TRBD1,TRBJ2-5,TGTGCCAGCAGCAGGGACAGGGGGCAAGAGACCCAGTACTTC,CASSRDRGQETQYF
NA,TRBV6-2/TRBV6-3,NA,TRBJ1-5,TGTGCCAGCAGCGAGGGGCGGGGGGGAGTTTATAGCAATCAGCCCCAGCATTTT,CASSEGRGGVYSNQPQHF
NA,TRBV11-3,TRBD1,TRBJ2-7,TGTGCCAGCAGCTCAGAACCGGGACAGGGATACGAGCAGTACTTC,CASSSEPGQGYEQYF
NA,TRBV2,NA,TRBJ1-5,TGTGCCAGCAGTGAAGAACATGCAGGGTCCTCCAATCAGCCCCAGCATTTT,CASSEEHAGSSNQPQHF
NA,TRBV3-1/TRBV3-2,TRBD2,TRBJ2-1,TGTGCCAGCAGCCCCTCAAGCGGGGGATACAATGAGCAGTTCTTC,CASSPSSGGYNEQFF